This entry lists 4 T cell receptor beta chains sequenced from one sample in a study of beta chain features in type 1 diabetes. The investigators reverse transcribed all of the isolated RNA, so they sequenced expressed TCRB transcripts. TCRdb's table, derived via immunoSEQ multiplex PCR, lists solely in-frame clones and lacks some. The profile shows about 340,000 clones, about 13% of them singletons. The study, taken as a whole, reports: Shorter TCRB CDR3s, moderately but significantly so, marked every one of the four CD4+ subsets in Type 1 diabetes patients.

These receptors have no identified antigens. Sequences were obtained from naive CD4+ T cells from blood. The receptors shown here come from a woman aged 18-35 years with type 1 diabetes.

In its sample, this clone was seen a few times. The chain is built from TRBV4-1 and TRBJ2-1; D gene ambiguous. The CDR3 spans 14 residues. With 5 bases removed from V and 5 bases from J, the gap between germline ends came to 13 bases. Germline V gives CDR1 MGHRA, CDR2 YSYEKL. CDR3 coding DNA: TGCGCCAGCAGCACGCGAATTATACACAATGAGCAGTTCTTC. Amino acids: CASSTRIIHNEQFF.

The table lists this clone with a few counts. The V call is TRBV28, the J call TRBJ2-7; 8 bases line up with TRBD1. CDR3 length: 14 residues. The trim removed 5 bases at V and 2 bases at J, leaving 5 bases unmatched. Germline V gene lookup returns CDR1 MDHEN and CDR2 SYDVKM. CDR3 in amino acids: CASSPGGAPYEQYF. In DNA, the CDR3 is TGTGCCAGCAGTCCAGGGGGCGCCCCCTACGAGCAGTACTTC.

This clone has just a few counts. The chain employs TRBV6-6 and TRBJ2-6, with D uncertain. CDR3 length equals 15 residues. Trimming stripped 6 bases from V and 0 bases from J, with 9 bases between. The germline V gene encodes CDR1 MNHNY and CDR2 SVGAGI (reference sequence). CDR3 sequence reads: CASSDSGSGANVLTF. The CDR3 bases are TGTGCCAGCAGCGATTCGGGCTCTGGGGCCAACGTCCTGACTTTC.

V usage is TRBV5-6 and J usage is TRBJ2-7; 10 bases map to TRBD1. The junction had 2 bases not matched to a gene; V was cut back by 0 bases and J by 2 bases. CDR3 length: 15 residues. Germline V lookup: CDR1 SGHDT, CDR2 YYEEEE. CDR3 in amino acids: CASSLAGTGAYEQYF. CDR3 in DNA: TGTGCCAGCAGCTTGGCCGGGACAGGGGCCTACGAGCAGTACTTC.